A single T cell receptor beta chain is shown here with its context. Its specificity is not known. This sample stems from a study of graft-versus-host responses after intestinal transplantation. Overall study: Each recipient received a multivisceral, liver-intestinal, or isolated intestinal graft.

Repertoires were generated with immunoSEQ multiplex PCR, while TCRdb's copy carries only in-frame clones and drops some. The sample holds more than 13,000 clones, under 80% seen once. The CDR3 runs 13 residues. Germline V lookup: CDR1 MNHNS, CDR2 SASEGT. V was trimmed by 4 bases and J by 3 bases, leaving 9 bases between them. Processing released intraepithelial and lamina propria lymphocytes from the graft tissue. Study-level points and caveats: Allograft clonal ratios (graft-versus-host to host-versus-graft) were high in patients who had graft-donor T cell macrochimerism. Early HvG declines after transplant were associated with peak circulating GvH clone levels.

The V and J genes are TRBV6-1 and TRBJ1-2, with unresolved D. Sample: ileum tissue, taken 674 days after intestinal transplantation. This TCR was sampled from a human patient who received an intestinal transplant, so some T cells may come from the graft donor. CDR3 protein: CASSASGDYGYTF. DNA of the CDR3: TGTGCCAGCAGTGCCTCCGGGGACTATGGCTACACCTTC.